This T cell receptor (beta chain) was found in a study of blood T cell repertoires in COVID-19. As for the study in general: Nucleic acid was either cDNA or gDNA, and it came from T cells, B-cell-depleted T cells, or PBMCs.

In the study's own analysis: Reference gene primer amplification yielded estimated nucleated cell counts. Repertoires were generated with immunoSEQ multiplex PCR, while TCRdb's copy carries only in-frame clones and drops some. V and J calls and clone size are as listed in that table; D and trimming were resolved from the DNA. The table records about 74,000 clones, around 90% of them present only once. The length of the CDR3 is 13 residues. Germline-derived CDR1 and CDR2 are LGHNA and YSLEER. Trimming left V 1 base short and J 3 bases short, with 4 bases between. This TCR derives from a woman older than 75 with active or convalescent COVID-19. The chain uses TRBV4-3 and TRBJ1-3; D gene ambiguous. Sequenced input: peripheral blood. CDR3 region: CASSQGGGNTIYF. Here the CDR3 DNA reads TGCGCCAGCAGCCAAGGAGGTGGAAACACCATATATTTT.